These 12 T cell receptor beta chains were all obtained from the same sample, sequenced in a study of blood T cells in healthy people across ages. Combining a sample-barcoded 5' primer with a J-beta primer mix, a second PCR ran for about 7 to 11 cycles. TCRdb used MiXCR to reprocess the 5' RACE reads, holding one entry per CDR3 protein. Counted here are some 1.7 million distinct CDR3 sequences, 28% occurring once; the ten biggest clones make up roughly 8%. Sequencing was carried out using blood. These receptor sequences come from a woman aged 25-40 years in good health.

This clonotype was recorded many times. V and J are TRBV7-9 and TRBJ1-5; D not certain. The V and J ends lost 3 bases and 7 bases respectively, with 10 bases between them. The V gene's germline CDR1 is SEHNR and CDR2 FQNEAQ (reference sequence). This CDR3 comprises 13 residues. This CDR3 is CASSLGYGQPQHF. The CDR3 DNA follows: TGTGCCAGCAGCTTGGGCTATGGCCAGCCCCAGCATTTT.

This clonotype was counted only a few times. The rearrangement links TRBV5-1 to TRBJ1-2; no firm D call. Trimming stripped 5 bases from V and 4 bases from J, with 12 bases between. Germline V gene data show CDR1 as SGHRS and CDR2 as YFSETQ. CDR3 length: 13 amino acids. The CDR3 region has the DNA TGCGCCAGCAGGCCTATTGGGAGCTATGGCTACACCTTC. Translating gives CASRPIGSYGYTF.

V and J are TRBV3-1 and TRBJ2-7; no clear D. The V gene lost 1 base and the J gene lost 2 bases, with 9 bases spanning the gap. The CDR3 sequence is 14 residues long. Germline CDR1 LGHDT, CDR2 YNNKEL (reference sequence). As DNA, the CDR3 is TGTGCCAGCAGCCAAGGAAGGTCCCCCTACGAGCAGTACTTC. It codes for CASSQGRSPYEQYF.

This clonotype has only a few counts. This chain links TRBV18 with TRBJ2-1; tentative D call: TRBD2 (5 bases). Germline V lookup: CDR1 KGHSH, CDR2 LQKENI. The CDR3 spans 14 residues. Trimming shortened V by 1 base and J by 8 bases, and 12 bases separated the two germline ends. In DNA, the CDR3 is TGTGCCAGCTCACCACGAGGGATGATGGATGAGCAGTTCTTC. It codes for CASSPRGMMDEQFF. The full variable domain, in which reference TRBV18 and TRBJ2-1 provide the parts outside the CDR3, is NAGVMQNPRHLVRRRGQEARLRCSPMKGHSHVYWYRQLPEEGLKFMVYLQKENIIDESGMPKERFSAEFPKEGPSILRIQQVVRGDSAAYFCASSPRGMMDEQFFGPGTRLTVL.

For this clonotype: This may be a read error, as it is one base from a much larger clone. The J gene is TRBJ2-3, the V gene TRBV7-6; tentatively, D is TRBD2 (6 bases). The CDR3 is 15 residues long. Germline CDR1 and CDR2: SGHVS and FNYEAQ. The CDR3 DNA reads TGTGCCAGCAGTCTTAGCGGATCTAGCACAGATACGCGGTATTTT. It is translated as CASSLSGSSTDTRYF.

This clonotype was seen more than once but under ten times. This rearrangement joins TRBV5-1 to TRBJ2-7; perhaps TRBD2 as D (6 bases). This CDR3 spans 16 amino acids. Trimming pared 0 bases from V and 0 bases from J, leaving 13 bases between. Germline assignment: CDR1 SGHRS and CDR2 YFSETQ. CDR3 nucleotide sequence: TGCGCCAGCAGCTTGGCCGGGACTTTTCTCTCCTACGAGCAGTACTTC. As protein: CASSLAGTFLSYEQYF.

CDR3 DNA: TGCAGTGCCCGAGAAGCCGGGCCAGCTTCCTACGAGCAGTACTTC. Protein sequence: CSAREAGPASYEQYF. This chain uses TRBV20-1 with TRBJ2-7; no definite D call. Trimming removed 6 bases from V and 1 base from J, with 19 bases in between. The CDR3 spans 15 residues. The V gene's germline CDR1 is DFQATT and CDR2 SNEGSKA (reference sequence).

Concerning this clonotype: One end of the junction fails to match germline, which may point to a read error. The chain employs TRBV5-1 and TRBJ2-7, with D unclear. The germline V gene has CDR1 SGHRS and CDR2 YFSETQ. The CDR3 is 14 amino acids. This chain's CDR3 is CGSSLMAGPYEQYF. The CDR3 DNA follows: TGCGGCAGCAGCTTGATGGCAGGACCCTACGAGCAGTACTTC.

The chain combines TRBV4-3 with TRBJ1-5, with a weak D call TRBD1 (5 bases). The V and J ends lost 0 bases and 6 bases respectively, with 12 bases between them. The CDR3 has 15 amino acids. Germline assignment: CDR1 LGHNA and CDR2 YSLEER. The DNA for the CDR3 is TGCGCCAGCAGCCAAGAAAAATGGGGCGGTCAGCCCCAGCATTTT. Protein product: CASSQEKWGGQPQHF.

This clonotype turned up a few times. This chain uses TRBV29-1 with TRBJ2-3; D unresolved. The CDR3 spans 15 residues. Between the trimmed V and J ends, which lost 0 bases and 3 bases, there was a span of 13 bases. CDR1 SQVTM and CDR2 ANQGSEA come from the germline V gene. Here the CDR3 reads CSVEDAPLGTDTQYF. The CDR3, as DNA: TGCAGCGTTGAAGATGCTCCACTGGGGACAGATACGCAGTATTTT.

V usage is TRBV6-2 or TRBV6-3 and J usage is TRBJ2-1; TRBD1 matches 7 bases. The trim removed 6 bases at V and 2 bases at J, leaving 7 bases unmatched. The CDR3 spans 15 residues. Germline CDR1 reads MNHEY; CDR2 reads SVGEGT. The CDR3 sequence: CASSSGQVTYNEQFF. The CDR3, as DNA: TGTGCCAGCAGCTCCGGACAGGTTACCTACAATGAGCAGTTCTTC.

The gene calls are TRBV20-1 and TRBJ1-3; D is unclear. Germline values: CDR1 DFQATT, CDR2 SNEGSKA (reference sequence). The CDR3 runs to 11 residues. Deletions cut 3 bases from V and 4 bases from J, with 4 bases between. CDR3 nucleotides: TGCAGTGCTAGCGACGGAAACACCATATATTTT. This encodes CSASDGNTIYF.